The sequence of this T cell receptor (beta chain) was determined in a study of blood T cell repertoires in COVID-19. Assay used: immunoSEQ multiplex PCR; TCRdb lists only in-frame clones, some missing. The sample lists about 65,000 clones; approximately 93% were seen once. V shed 6 bases and J 7 bases; nucleotides not matched to a gene: 8. Germline V gene data show CDR1 as MDHEN and CDR2 as SYDVKM. The CDR3 is 15 amino acids. The genes are TRBV28 and TRBJ1-4, with TRBD1 matching 10 bases. The TCR sequence derives from a man aged 65 to 79 with active COVID-19. The specimen was peripheral blood. The CDR3 DNA reads as TGTGCCAGCAGCCGTAGGACAGGGGGGACTGAAAAACTGTTTTTT. Protein: CASSRRTGGTEKLFF.